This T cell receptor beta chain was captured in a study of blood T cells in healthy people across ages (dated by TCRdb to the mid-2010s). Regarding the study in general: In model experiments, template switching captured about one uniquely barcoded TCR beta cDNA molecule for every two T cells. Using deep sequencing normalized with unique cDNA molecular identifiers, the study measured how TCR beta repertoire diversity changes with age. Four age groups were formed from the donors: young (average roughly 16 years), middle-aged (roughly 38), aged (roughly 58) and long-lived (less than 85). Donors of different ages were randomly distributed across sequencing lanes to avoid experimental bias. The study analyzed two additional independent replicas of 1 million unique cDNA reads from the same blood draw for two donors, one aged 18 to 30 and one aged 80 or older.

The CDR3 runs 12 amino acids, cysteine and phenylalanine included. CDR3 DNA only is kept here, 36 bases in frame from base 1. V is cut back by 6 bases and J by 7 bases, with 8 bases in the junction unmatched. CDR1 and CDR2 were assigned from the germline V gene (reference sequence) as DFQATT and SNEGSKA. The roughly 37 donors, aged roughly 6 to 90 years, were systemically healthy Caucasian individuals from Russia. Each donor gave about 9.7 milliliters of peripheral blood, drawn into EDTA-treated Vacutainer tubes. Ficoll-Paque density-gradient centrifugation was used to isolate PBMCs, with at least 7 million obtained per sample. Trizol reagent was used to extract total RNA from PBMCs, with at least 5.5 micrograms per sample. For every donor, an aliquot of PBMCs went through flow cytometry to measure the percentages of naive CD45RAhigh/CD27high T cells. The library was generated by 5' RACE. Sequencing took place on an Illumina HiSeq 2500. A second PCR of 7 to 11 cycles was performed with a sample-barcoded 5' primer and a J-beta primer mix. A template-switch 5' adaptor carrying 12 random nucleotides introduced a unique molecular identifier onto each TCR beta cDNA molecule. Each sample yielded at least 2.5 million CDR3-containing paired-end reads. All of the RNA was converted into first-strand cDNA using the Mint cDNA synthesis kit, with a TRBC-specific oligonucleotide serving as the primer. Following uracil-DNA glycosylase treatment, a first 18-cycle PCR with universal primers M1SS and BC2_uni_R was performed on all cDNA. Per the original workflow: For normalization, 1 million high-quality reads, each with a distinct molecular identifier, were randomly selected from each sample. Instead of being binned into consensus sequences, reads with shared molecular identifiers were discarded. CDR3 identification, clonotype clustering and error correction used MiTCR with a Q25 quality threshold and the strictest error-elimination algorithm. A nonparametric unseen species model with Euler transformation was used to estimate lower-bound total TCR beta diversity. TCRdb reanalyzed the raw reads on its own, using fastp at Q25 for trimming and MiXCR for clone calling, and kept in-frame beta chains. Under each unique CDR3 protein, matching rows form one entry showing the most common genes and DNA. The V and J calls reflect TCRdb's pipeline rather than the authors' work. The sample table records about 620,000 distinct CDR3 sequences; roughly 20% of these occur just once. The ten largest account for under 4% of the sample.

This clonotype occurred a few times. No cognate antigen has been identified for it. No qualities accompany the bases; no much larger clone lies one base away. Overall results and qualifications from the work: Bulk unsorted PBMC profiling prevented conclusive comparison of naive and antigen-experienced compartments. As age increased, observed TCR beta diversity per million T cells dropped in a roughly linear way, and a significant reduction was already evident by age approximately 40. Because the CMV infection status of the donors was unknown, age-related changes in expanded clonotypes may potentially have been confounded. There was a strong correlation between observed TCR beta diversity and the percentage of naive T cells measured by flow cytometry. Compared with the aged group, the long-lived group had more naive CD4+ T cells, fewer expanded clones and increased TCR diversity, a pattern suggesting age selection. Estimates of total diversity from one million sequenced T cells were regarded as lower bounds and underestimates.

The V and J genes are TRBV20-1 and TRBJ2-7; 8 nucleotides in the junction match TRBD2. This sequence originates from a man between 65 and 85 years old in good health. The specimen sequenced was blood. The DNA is TGCAGTGCGCCGGGAGGGAAGGATGAGCAGTACTTC. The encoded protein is CSAPGGKDEQYF.